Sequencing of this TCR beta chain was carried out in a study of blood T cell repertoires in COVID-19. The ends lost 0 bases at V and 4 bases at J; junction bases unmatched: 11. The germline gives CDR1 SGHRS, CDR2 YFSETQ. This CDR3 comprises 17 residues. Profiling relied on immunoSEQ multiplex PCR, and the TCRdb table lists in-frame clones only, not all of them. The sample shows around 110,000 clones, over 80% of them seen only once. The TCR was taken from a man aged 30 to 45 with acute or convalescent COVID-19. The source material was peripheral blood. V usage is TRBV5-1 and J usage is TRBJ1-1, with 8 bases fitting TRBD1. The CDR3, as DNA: TGCGCCAGCAGCTTGGAAGACAGGGGTCCCACAGGCACTGAAGCTTTCTTT. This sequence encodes CASSLEDRGPTGTEAFF. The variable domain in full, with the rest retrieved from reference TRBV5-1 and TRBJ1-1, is KAGVTQTPRYLIKTRGQQVTLSCSPISGHRSVSWYQQTPGQGLQFLFEYFSETQRNKGNFPGRFSGRQFSNSRSEMNVSTLELGDSALYLCASSLEDRGPTGTEAFFGQGTRLTVV.